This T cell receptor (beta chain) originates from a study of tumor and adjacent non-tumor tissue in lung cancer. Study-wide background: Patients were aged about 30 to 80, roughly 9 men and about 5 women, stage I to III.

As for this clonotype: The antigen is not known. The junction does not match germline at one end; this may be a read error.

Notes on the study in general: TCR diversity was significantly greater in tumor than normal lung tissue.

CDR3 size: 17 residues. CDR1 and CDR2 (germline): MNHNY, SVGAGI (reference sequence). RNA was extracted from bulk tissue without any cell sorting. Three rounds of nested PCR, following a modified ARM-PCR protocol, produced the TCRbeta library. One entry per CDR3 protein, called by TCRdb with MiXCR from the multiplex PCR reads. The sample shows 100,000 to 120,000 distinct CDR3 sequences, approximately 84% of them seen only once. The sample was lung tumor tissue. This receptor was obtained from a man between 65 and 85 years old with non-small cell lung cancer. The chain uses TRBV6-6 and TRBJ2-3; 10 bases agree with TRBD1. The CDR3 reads CTSSNDPDRGRTDTLYF. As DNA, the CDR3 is TGTACCAGCAGTAACGATCCAGACAGGGGGCGCACAGATACTCTGTATTTT.